The 23 T cell receptor beta chains presented below share a single source sample, sequenced in a study of cytomegalovirus exposure and HLA in healthy donors. It was with 60 Vbeta and 13 Jbeta primers that the PCR ran. Using immunoSEQ multiplex PCR, the repertoire was profiled, and TCRdb retains in-frame clones only, with some absent. The sample holds roughly 180,000 clones, roughly 80% seen once. The sample taken for sequencing was PBMCs. These receptors all come from a man aged 25-45 years in good health and CMV-seropositive.

The chain combines TRBV10-1 with TRBJ2-3, with 11 bases matching TRBD2. The CDR3 has 16 amino acids. In germline, CDR1 is WNHNN, CDR2 SYGVQD (reference sequence). With V trimmed by 4 bases and J by 6 bases, 9 bases remained unmatched. The CDR3 DNA sequence: TGCGCCAGCAGTGCCTCACTAGCGGGGGCGTCGGATACGCAGTATTTT. Translated: CASSASLAGASDTQYF.

Details on this clone: A read error may account for a junction end that differs from germline. The genes are TRBV7-9 and TRBJ2-5, with TRBD2 identical over 11 bases. This CDR3 has 16 residues. Germline values: CDR1 SEHNR, CDR2 FQNEAQ (reference sequence). Here the CDR3 DNA reads TGTTCCAGCAGCTTGGGTACTAGCGGGGGATATGAGACCCAGTACTTC. Protein: CSSSLGTSGGYETQYF.

This chain joins TRBV7-2 and TRBJ2-1; 11 bases align to TRBD1. Germline trimming cut 4 bases from V and 10 bases from J; bases unmatched to any gene: 3. This CDR3 contains 13 residues. Per germline, CDR1 SGHTA and CDR2 FQGNSA. CDR3 DNA: TGTGCCAGCAGCTACCGGGACAGGGGGGAGCAGTTCTTC. Translation gives CASSYRDRGEQFF. The variable domain in full, completed from reference TRBV7-2 and TRBJ2-1, reads GAGVSQSPSNKVTEKGKDVELRCDPISGHTALYWYRQSLGQGLEFLIYFQGNSAPDKSGLPSDRFSAERTGGSVSTLTIQRTQQEDSAVYLCASSYRDRGEQFFGPGTRLTVL.

The J gene is TRBJ2-1, the V gene TRBV7-2, with a tentative D call TRBD2 (6 bases). Looked up from germline, CDR1 is SGHTA and CDR2 is FQGNSA. V was pared by 5 bases and J by 4 bases, with 15 bases between. This CDR3 spans 15 amino acids. CDR3 in DNA: TGTGCCAGCAGCCCCCGGGCTAGCGATTACAATGAGCAGTTCTTC. This codes for CASSPRASDYNEQFF.

This clone occurred a few times. J is TRBJ1-1 and V is TRBV6-1; weak D call: TRBD1 (5 bases). CDR1 is MNHNS and CDR2 is SASEGT in the germline V gene. Trimming took off 4 bases at V and 4 bases at J, with 19 bases between the two ends. CDR3 length equals 16 residues. The CDR3, as DNA: TGTGCCAGCAGTGGCCCCCACAGCGACGGGGGCACTGAAGCTTTCTTT. Translated, it gives CASSGPHSDGGTEAFF.

In this sample, this clone turned up a few times. V usage is TRBV19 and J usage is TRBJ2-7; weak D call: TRBD1 (5 bases). The CDR3 extends over 14 amino acids. Germline CDR1 LNHDA, CDR2 SQIVND (reference sequence). Trimming took off 6 bases at V and 5 bases at J, with 17 bases between the two ends. As DNA, the CDR3 is TGTGCCAGTAGCCCAGGGCGAGGTCTCCACGAGCAGTACTTC. This codes for CASSPGRGLHEQYF.

This clone was counted a single time. This sequence joins TRBV7-8 and TRBJ2-7, with 8 bases that match TRBD2. CDR1 is SGHVS, CDR2 FQNEAQ, per germline. After removal of 1 base from V and 0 bases from J, the junction contained 2 bases not matched to a gene. The CDR3 contains 15 residues. The CDR3 loop reads CASSLELAASYEQYF. The CDR3, as DNA: TGTGCCAGCAGCTTAGAACTAGCGGCCTCCTACGAGCAGTACTTC.

This chain connects TRBV4-2 to TRBJ1-2, with TRBD1 matching over 10 bases. In germline, CDR1 is LGHNA, CDR2 YNFKEQ. J gave up 4 bases and V 4 bases, and 6 bases lay outside the gene matches. The CDR3 has 15 amino acids. CDR3 DNA sequence: TGTGCCAGCAGCCCCACCGGACAGGGGGGCTATGGCTACACCTTC. This codes for CASSPTGQGGYGYTF.

V and J are TRBV2 and TRBJ2-5; TRBD2 agrees at 14 bases. The CDR3 covers 17 residues. Trimming cost V 8 bases and J 3 bases; bases outside gene matches: 11. CDR1 SNHLY and CDR2 FYNNEI come from the germline V gene. This chain's CDR3 is CASHEPPGLAGEETQYF. CDR3 nucleotides: TGTGCCAGCCATGAGCCGCCGGGACTAGCGGGGGAAGAGACCCAGTACTTC.

V and J are TRBV13 and TRBJ2-3, with D unclear. Germline V lookup: CDR1 PRHDT, CDR2 FYEKMQ (reference sequence). There are 14 residues in the CDR3. Trimming stripped 4 bases from V and 0 bases from J, with 8 bases between. The CDR3 loop is CASSWAGSTDTQYF. DNA of the CDR3: TGTGCCAGCAGCTGGGCAGGAAGCACAGATACGCAGTATTTT. The full variable domain, with the rest looked up from reference TRBV13 and TRBJ2-3, is AAGVIQSPRHLIKEKRETATLKCYPIPRHDTVYWYQQGPGQDPQFLISFYEKMQSDKGSIPDRFSAQQFSDYHSELNMSSLELGDSALYFCASSWAGSTDTQYFGPGTRLTVL.

The rearrangement uses TRBV28 and TRBJ1-2; 7 bases match TRBD1. Per the germline V gene, CDR1 is MDHEN and CDR2 is SYDVKM. V was clipped by 5 bases and J by 4 bases; unmatched bases: 7. The CDR3 is made up of 14 amino acids. The DNA for the CDR3 is TGTGCCAGCAGTCCCGGGACAGACATCTATGGCTACACCTTC. Residues: CASSPGTDIYGYTF.

This chain connects TRBV7-9 to TRBJ2-7; 10 bases align to TRBD1. The junction had 12 bases not matched to a gene; V was cut back by 5 bases and J by 2 bases. The CDR3 has 17 residues. Germline V CDR1 and CDR2: SEHNR, FQNEAQ (reference sequence). CDR3 in amino acids: CASSPDPGQGVPYEQYF. The CDR3 DNA follows: TGTGCCAGCAGCCCAGACCCAGGACAGGGGGTCCCCTACGAGCAGTACTTC.

The chain recombines TRBV7-9 with TRBJ2-7; 12 bases align to TRBD2. The CDR3 has 16 amino acids. Trimming took 5 bases from V and 1 from J; bases not matched to a gene: 6. Looked up from germline, CDR1 is SEHNR and CDR2 is FQNEAQ (reference sequence). This chain's CDR3 is CASSGGLAGLSYEQYF. The DNA for the CDR3 is TGTGCCAGCAGCGGAGGACTAGCGGGACTATCCTACGAGCAGTACTTC.

The V and J genes are TRBV6-5 and TRBJ2-1; 8 bases match TRBD2. The CDR3 has 13 residues. The V segment lost 4 bases and the J segment 7 bases; nucleotides outside the gene matches: 3. CDR1 and CDR2 from the germline V gene are MNHEY and SVGAGI. The CDR3 loop reads CASSLGLANEQFF. Written as DNA, the CDR3 is TGTGCCAGCAGTTTAGGACTAGCTAATGAGCAGTTCTTC.

The V gene is TRBV10-3, the J gene TRBJ2-7, with TRBD2 matching 8 bases. Germline values: CDR1 ENHRY, CDR2 SYGVKD. The V and J ends lost 8 bases and 5 bases, in that order; junction bases with no gene match: 5. CDR3 size: 12 residues. The CDR3 region has the DNA TGTGCCATCGGGCGGGAGGTCCACGAGCAGTACTTC. It yields the protein CAIGREVHEQYF.

This clone was counted a few times. The V gene is TRBV7-9, the J gene TRBJ2-3; 12 bases are a match to TRBD2. Germline loops: CDR1 SEHNR, CDR2 FQNEAQ (reference sequence). The J segment lost 5 bases and the V segment lost 0 bases, leaving 9 bases of the junction unmatched. The CDR3 is made up of 18 amino acids. The CDR3 protein is CASSLARGLAGGRDTQYF. The CDR3, as DNA: TGTGCCAGCAGCTTAGCGCGAGGGCTAGCGGGGGGGCGAGATACGCAGTATTTT.

The chain uses TRBV28 and TRBJ2-7; 15 bases line up with TRBD2. Germline V lookup: CDR1 MDHEN, CDR2 SYDVKM. The V gene end was trimmed by 5 bases and the J gene end by 4 bases; junction bases not matched to a gene: 15. This CDR3 is 19 amino acids long. CDR3: CASSARPRTSGRARYEQYF. For the CDR3, the DNA is TGTGCCAGCAGTGCCCGTCCTAGGACTAGCGGGAGGGCCAGGTACGAGCAGTACTTC.

The chain couples TRBV2 to TRBJ2-5; 7 positions match TRBD1. Matching the DNA end better, TRBJ2-7 makes the J call doubtful. The CDR3 spans 14 residues. CDR1 SNHLY and CDR2 FYNNEI come from the germline V gene. CDR3: CASRLGDSSYEQYF. In DNA, the CDR3 is TGTGCCAGCCGACTCGGGGACAGCTCCTACGAGCAGTACTTC.

This clone was seen just once. The gene calls are TRBV5-1 and TRBJ1-6; 7 bases agree with TRBD1. Trimming removed 4 bases from V and 0 bases from J; junction bases left unmatched: 10. The germline V gene has CDR1 SGHRS and CDR2 YFSETQ. The CDR3 totals 18 residues. This chain's CDR3 is CASSPGQFLSSYNSPLHF. In nucleotides, the CDR3 is TGCGCCAGCAGCCCGGGACAGTTCCTGAGCTCCTATAATTCACCCCTCCACTTT. The full variable domain, its missing parts supplied by reference TRBV5-1 and TRBJ1-6, is KAGVTQTPRYLIKTRGQQVTLSCSPISGHRSVSWYQQTPGQGLQFLFEYFSETQRNKGNFPGRFSGRQFSNSRSEMNVSTLELGDSALYLCASSPGQFLSSYNSPLHFGNGTRLTVT.

The chain combines TRBV19 with TRBJ1-5, with TRBD1 as a possible D gene (6 bases). The CDR3 loop spans 19 amino acids. Deletions cut 2 bases from V and 0 bases from J, with 20 bases between. CDR1 is LNHDA, CDR2 SQIVND, per germline (reference sequence). Here the CDR3 DNA reads TGTGCCAGTAGTATATTGGCAGGGGTGGGGATTTATAGCAATCAGCCCCAGCATTTT. The encoded protein is CASSILAGVGIYSNQPQHF.

The gene calls are TRBV6-1 and TRBJ1-5; D not resolved. The germline CDR1 and CDR2 sequences are MNHNS and SASEGT. This CDR3 has 14 amino acids. V was shortened by 1 base and J by 4 bases, with 8 bases between the two germline ends. The CDR3 reads CASSEGYQNQPQHF. The CDR3 DNA is TGTGCCAGCAGTGAAGGGTATCAGAATCAGCCCCAGCATTTT.

This chain connects TRBV27 to TRBJ2-3; a weak D match, TRBD2 (7 bases). The CDR3 runs to 10 residues. Germline values: CDR1 MNHEY, CDR2 SMNVEV (reference sequence). V was clipped by 10 bases and J by 9 bases, with 11 bases between them. The CDR3 DNA reads TGTGCCACCGGCGGGGGCACGCAGTATTTT. It encodes CATGGGTQYF.

J is TRBJ2-2 and V is TRBV5-4, with D possibly being TRBD1 (5 bases). The germline V gene has CDR1 SGHNT and CDR2 YYREEE (reference sequence). Trimming cost V 0 bases and J 5 bases, with 11 bases left between them. The CDR3 is made up of 15 amino acids. The CDR3 coding sequence is TGTGCCAGCAGCTTGGGACAGTCTACAACCGGGGAGCTGTTTTTT. Translated: CASSLGQSTTGELFF. The entire variable domain, with the rest obtained from reference TRBV5-4 and TRBJ2-2, is as follows: ETGVTQSPTHLIKTRGQQVTLRCSSQSGHNTVSWYQQALGQGPQFIFQYYREEENGRGNFPPRFSGLQFPNYSSELNVNALELDDSALYLCASSLGQSTTGELFFGEGSRLTVL.